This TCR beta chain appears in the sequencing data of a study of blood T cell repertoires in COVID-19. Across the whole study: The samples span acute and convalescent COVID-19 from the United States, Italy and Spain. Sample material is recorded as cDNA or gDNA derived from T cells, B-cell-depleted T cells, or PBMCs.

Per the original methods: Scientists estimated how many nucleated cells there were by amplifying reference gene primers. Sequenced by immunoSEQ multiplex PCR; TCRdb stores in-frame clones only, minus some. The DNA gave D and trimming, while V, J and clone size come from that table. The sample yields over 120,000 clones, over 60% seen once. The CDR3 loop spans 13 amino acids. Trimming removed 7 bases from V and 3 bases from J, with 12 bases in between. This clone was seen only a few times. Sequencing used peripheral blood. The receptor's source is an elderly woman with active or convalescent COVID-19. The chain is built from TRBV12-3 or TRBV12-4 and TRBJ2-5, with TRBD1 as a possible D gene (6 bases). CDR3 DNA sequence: TGTGCCAGCATCCGGGGACAAGAAGAGACCCAGTACTTC. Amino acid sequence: CASIRGQEETQYF.